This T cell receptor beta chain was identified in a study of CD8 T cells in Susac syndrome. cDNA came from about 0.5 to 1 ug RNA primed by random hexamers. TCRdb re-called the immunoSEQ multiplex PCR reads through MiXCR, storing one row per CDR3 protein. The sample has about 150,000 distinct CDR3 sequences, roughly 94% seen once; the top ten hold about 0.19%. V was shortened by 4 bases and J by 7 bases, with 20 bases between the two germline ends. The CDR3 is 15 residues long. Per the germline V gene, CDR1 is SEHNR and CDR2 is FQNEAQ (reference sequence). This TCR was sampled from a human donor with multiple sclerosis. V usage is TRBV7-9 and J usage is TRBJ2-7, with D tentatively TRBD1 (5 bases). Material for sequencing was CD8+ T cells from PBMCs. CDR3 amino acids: CASSWGGTARREQYF. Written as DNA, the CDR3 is TGTGCCAGCAGCTGGGGCGGTACAGCAAGACGGGAGCAGTACTTC.